This is a list of T cell receptor beta chains from one sample in a study of tumor and adjacent non-tumor tissue in lung cancer. TCRdb re-called the multiplex PCR reads with MiXCR, one entry per CDR3 protein. Of roughly 140,000 distinct CDR3 sequences listed, approximately 72% were seen once; the top ten hold 18%. Sequenced sample: lung tumor tissue. Receptors originate from a man aged 55 to 69 with small cell lung cancer. Each CDR3 is given with its conserved first and last residue. Size tells how often a clone was seen (once, few, many) or the class of an expanded clone, and some rows leave it out.

clone size: NA
V gene: TRBV30
CDR3 length: 13
CDR3 protein: CAWSIGGEARKFF

clone size: NA
V gene: TRBV29-1
CDR3 length: 15
CDR3 protein: CSVDGLAGGPDTQYF

clone size: many
V gene: TRBV20-1
CDR3 length: 14
CDR3 protein: CSARAFAVDTEAFF

clone size: NA
V gene: TRBV28
CDR3 length: 12
CDR3 protein: CASSRTGSTIYF

clone size: many
V gene: TRBV11-2
CDR3 length: 15
CDR3 protein: CASSLEGWGTGELFF

clone size: NA
V gene: TRBV12-3/TRBV12-4
CDR3 length: 13
CDR3 protein: CASSRDSRETQYF

clone size: NA
V gene: TRBV9
CDR3 length: 16
CDR3 protein: CASSVASGANTGELFF

clone size: NA
V gene: TRBV6-1
CDR3 length: 14
CDR3 protein: CTSSDSGDYQHQHF

clone size: many
V gene: TRBV20-1
CDR3 length: 15
CDR3 protein: CSVSARARLYNEQFF

clone size: NA
V gene: TRBV20-1
CDR3 length: 15
CDR3 protein: CTARADRVGRDTQYF

clone size: NA
V gene: TRBV12-3/TRBV12-4
CDR3 length: 14
CDR3 protein: CAISPGTHTYEQYF

clone size: few
V gene: TRBV5-4
CDR3 length: 13
CDR3 protein: CTSSLTDSYEQYF

clone size: NA
V gene: TRBV11-2
CDR3 length: 16
CDR3 protein: CASSLDGLLSYNEHFF

clone size: NA
V gene: TRBV6-6
CDR3 length: 12
CDR3 protein: CASGGVVEAQYF

clone size: NA
V gene: TRBV11-3
CDR3 length: 16
CDR3 protein: CASNFWSNLAGDTQYF

clone size: NA
V gene: TRBV6-2/TRBV6-3
CDR3 length: 16
CDR3 protein: CASSYTDPPLTDTQYF

clone size: once
V gene: TRBV12-3/TRBV12-4
CDR3 length: 16
CDR3 protein: CAGTPLAGTHYNEQFF

clone size: NA
V gene: TRBV28
CDR3 length: 15
CDR3 protein: CASQLTGRNYNKQFF

clone size: NA
V gene: TRBV10-1
CDR3 length: 13
CDR3 protein: CASSRGSYNEQFF

clone size: NA
V gene: TRBV11-1
CDR3 length: 14
CDR3 protein: CASSSQGANTEASF

clone size: NA
V gene: TRBV6-5
CDR3 length: 14
CDR3 protein: CASSKRTGTDTQYF

clone size: NA
V gene: TRBV29-1
CDR3 length: 13
CDR3 protein: CSAVRGAWYEQCF

clone size: many
V gene: TRBV20-1
CDR3 length: 11
CDR3 protein: CSSGPRETQYF

clone size: NA
V gene: TRBV5-6
CDR3 length: 15
CDR3 protein: CTSSWGQGHNYGYTF

clone size: many
V gene: TRBV20-1
CDR3 length: 15
CDR3 protein: CSARDLGAMNTEAFF

clone size: NA
V gene: TRBV11-1
CDR3 length: 15
CDR3 protein: CAISLGQGAENGQFF

clone size: few
V gene: TRBV10-3
CDR3 length: 13
CDR3 protein: CAISEHVSTEAFF

clone size: NA
V gene: TRBV6-1
CDR3 length: 13
CDR3 protein: CASSELCGTDYTF

clone size: many
V gene: TRBV5-1
CDR3 length: 13
CDR3 protein: CASSLAAEGEAFF

clone size: once
V gene: TRBV11-1
CDR3 length: 15
CDR3 protein: CASTATSGRDETRYF

clone size: NA
V gene: TRBV20-1
CDR3 length: 11
CDR3 protein: CIVSTGFGYTF

clone size: many
V gene: TRBV5-6
CDR3 length: 15
CDR3 protein: CASSSLAGDTDTQYF

clone size: many
V gene: TRBV6-2/TRBV6-3
CDR3 length: 13
CDR3 protein: CASFFSYGNEQFF

clone size: few
V gene: TRBV6-1
CDR3 length: 15
CDR3 protein: CASSVYSIAKNIQYF

clone size: NA
V gene: TRBV30
CDR3 length: 12
CDR3 protein: CAWGQSNQPQHF

clone size: once
V gene: TRBV4-2
CDR3 length: 13
CDR3 protein: CVSSQEWANGYTF

clone size: few
V gene: TRBV11-3
CDR3 length: 13
CDR3 protein: CATILEGGTEAFF

clone size: NA
V gene: TRBV5-6
CDR3 length: 13
CDR3 protein: CDSRLPRLPVAFF